This T cell receptor beta chain is drawn from a study of cytomegalovirus exposure and HLA in healthy donors. Study-level background: Across some 400 genotyped donors, 81% landed in the Caucasian-associated ancestry cluster.

The PCR had 60 Vbeta and 13 Jbeta primers. Clones were sequenced by immunoSEQ multiplex PCR, and TCRdb holds only the in-frame ones, with some missing. Of 150,000 to 200,000 clones in the sample, roughly 88% were seen once. The sequenced sample consisted of PBMCs. The TCR sequence derives from a man between 18 and 35 years old in good health and CMV-seropositive.

In DNA, the CDR3 is TGTGCCAGCAGTTACTCGCCAGCAGGGGTACATGGCTACACCTTC. This gives the protein CASSYSPAGVHGYTF. This chain links TRBV6-5 with TRBJ1-2; D possibly corresponds to TRBD1 (6 bases). Germline CDR1 and CDR2: MNHEY and SVGAGI. V lost 0 bases and J 6 bases, leaving 14 bases between the germline ends. This CDR3 is 15 amino acids long.